This T cell receptor (beta chain) was sequenced in a study of human T cells and chemical hapten exposure. This clonotype was found a few times. Its antigen is not known. In the original analysis: Sample TCR counts, which ranged from roughly 20,000 to 750,000, had a median of roughly 92,000. In TCRdb, the RACE reads were re-called with MiXCR into one record per CDR3 protein. The V and J calls shown here were made by TCRdb, not taken from the authors' results. The sample contains over 300,000 distinct CDR3 sequences, approximately 5% of which appear only once. CDR1 is SGHVS and CDR2 is FQNEAQ in the germline V gene. Trimming took 4 bases from V and 6 from J, leaving 13 bases between them. This CDR3 has 13 amino acids. Specified time point: pre-sensitization, week 0. The treatment: therapeutic diphenylcyclopropenone sensitization with weekly scalp DPC. Blood was collected ahead of every patch test applied. Total RNA extraction was carried out from unfractionated whole blood.

General study results and limits: Following DPC sensitization, TCRs present above 1 in 1000 frequency showed no change.

The chain employs TRBV7-8 and TRBJ2-7, with no clear D. The sample here was whole blood, taken in connection with sensitization to the hapten diphenylcyclopropenone (DPC). This TCR came from a woman aged 45 to 65 with alopecia areata. Some clones in this sample may be carry-over from other donors' samples. The CDR3 nucleotides are TGTGCCAGCAGCTCCGGAATGGGATCCGAGCAGTACTTC. Its translation: CASSSGMGSEQYF.